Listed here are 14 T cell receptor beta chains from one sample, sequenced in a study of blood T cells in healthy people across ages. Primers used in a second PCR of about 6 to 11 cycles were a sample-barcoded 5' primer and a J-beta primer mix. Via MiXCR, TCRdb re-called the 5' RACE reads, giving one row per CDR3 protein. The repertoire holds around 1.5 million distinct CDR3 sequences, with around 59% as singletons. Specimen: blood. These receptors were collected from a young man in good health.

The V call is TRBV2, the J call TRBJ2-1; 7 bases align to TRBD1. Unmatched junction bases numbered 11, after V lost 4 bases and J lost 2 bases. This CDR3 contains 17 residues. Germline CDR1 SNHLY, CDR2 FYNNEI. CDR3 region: CASSVRDRVLPYNEQFF. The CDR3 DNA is TGTGCCAGCAGTGTGCGAGACAGGGTACTTCCCTACAATGAGCAGTTCTTC.

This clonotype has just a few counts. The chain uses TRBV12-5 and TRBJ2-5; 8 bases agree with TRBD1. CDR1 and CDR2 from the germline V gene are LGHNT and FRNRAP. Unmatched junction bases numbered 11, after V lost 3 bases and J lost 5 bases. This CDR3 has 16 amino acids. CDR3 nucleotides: TGTGCTAGTGGTTTCCAATCGACAGGGGAATCGGAGACCCAGTACTTC. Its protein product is CASGFQSTGESETQYF.

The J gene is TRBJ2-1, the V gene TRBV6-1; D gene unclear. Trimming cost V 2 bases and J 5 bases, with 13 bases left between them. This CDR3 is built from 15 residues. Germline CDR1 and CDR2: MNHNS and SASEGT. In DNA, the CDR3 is TGTGCCAGCAGTGAAAATACGGGCTTAAACAATGAGCAGTTCTTC. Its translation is CASSENTGLNNEQFF.

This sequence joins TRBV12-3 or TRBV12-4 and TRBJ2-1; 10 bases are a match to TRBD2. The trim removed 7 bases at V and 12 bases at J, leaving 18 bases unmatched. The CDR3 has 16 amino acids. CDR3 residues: CASILNPGLAPGGQFF. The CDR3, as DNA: TGTGCCAGCATTCTCAACCCGGGACTAGCGCCGGGAGGGCAGTTCTTC.

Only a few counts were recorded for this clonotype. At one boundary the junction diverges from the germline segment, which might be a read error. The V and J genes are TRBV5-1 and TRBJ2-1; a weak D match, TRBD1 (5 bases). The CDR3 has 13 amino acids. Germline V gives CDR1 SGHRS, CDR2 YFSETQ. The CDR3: CASSLGRANEQFF. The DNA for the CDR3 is TGTGCCAGCAGCTTAGGCAGGGCCAATGAGCAGTTCTTC.

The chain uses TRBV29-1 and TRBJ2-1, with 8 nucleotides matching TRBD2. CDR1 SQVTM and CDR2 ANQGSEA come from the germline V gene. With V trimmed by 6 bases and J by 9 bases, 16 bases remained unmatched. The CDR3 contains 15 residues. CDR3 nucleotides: TGCAGCGTCCACTTAGCGGGATCCCGTAGGATTGAGCAGTTCTTC. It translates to CSVHLAGSRRIEQFF.

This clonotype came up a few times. The DNA for the CDR3 is TGTGCCAGCAGCTCCCACCCTACTAGCGGGAACACCTACGAGCAGTACTTC. It is translated as CASSSHPTSGNTYEQYF. The gene calls are TRBV7-2 and TRBJ2-7; 10 bases align to TRBD2. Germline loops: CDR1 SGHTA, CDR2 FQGNSA. Unmatched junction bases numbered 11, after V lost 4 bases and J lost 2 bases. The CDR3 totals 17 residues.

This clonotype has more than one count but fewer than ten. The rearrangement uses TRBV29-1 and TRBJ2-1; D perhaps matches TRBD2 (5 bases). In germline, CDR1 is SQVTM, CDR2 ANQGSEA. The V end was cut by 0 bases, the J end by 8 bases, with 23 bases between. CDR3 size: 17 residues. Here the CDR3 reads CSVEDRSVVRPSHEQFF. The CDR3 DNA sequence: TGCAGCGTTGAAGATCGGTCAGTCGTCCGGCCTAGCCATGAGCAGTTCTTC.

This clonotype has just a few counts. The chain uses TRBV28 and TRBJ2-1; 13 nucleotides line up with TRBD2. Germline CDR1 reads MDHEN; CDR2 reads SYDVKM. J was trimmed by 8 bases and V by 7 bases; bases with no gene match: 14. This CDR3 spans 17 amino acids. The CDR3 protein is CASTLRGLAGSTDEQFF. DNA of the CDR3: TGTGCCAGCACCTTACGGGGACTAGCGGGGTCTACCGATGAGCAGTTCTTC.

The CDR3 reads CASSQEQGRYEQYF. The CDR3, as DNA: TGCGCCAGCAGCCAAGAACAGGGACGCTACGAGCAGTACTTC. The rearrangement joins TRBV4-3 to TRBJ2-7; a weak D match, TRBD1 (6 bases). Trimming shortened V by 0 bases and J by 3 bases, and 9 bases separated the two germline ends. The CDR3 contains 14 residues. In germline, CDR1 is LGHNA, CDR2 YSLEER.

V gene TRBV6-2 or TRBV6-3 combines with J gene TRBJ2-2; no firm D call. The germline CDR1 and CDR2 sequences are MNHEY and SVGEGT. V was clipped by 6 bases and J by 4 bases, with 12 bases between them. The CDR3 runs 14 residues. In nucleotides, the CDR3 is TGTGCCAGCAGATCCCACCTTATCACCGGGGAGCTGTTTTTT. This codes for CASRSHLITGELFF.

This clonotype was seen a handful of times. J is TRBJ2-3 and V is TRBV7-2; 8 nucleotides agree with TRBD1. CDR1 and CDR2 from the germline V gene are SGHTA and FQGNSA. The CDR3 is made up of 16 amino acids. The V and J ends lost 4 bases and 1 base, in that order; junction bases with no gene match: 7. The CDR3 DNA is TGTGCCAGCAGCTGCGACGGACAGGGCTGCACAGATACGCAGTATTTT. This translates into CASSCDGQGCTDTQYF.

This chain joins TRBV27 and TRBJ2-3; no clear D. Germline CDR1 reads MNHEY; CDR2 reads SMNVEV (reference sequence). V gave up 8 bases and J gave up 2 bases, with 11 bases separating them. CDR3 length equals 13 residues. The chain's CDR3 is CASALGFTDTQYF. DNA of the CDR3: TGTGCCAGCGCCTTGGGATTCACAGATACGCAGTATTTT.

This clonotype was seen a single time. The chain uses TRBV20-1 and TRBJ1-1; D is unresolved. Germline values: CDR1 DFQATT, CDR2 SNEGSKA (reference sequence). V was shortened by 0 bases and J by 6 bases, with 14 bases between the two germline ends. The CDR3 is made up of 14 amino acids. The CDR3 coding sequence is TGCAGTGCTAGAGATCTGAAAGGACCCGCTGAAGCTTTCTTT. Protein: CSARDLKGPAEAFF.